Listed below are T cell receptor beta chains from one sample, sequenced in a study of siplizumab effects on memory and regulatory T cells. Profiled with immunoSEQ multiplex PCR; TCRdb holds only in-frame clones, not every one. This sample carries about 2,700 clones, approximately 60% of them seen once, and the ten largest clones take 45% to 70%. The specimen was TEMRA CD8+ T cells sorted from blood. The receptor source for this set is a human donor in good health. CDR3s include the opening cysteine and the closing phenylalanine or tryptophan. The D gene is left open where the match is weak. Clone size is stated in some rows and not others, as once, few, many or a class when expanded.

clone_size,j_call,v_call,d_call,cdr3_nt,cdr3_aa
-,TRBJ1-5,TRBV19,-,TGTGCCAGTAGTATTGGAGGGGATCAGCCCCAGCATTTT,CASSIGGDQPQHF
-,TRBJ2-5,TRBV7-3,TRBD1,TGTGCCAGCAGCTCCCAGGGACAGGGGGGACAAGAGACCCAGTACTTC,CASSSQGQGGQETQYF
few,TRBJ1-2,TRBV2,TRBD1,TGTGCCAACTTGGGACAGGGAAATGGCTACACCTTC,CANLGQGNGYTF
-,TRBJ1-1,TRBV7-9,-,TGTGCCAGCAGCCCAACTGGGGGGTTTCCTGAAGCTTTCTTT,CASSPTGGFPEAFF
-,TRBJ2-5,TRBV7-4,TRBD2,TGTGCCAGCAGCACCCCTAGCGGGGGGGCCGGAGAGACCCAGTACTTC,CASSTPSGGAGETQYF
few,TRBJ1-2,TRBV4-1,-,TGCGCCAGCGGGGACGGACAGGGCTACACCTTC,CASGDGQGYTF
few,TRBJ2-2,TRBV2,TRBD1,TGTGCCAGCTTGCTCGGGACAGGGGTCCCCGGGGAGCTGTTTTTT,CASLLGTGVPGELFF
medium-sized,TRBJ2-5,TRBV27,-,TGTGCCAGCAGGGCGAATAATTGGTGGGAGACCCAGTACTTC,CASRANNWWETQYF
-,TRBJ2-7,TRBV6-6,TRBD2,TGTGCCAGCAAGGCGGGAGTTTTATACGAGCAGTACTTC,CASKAGVLYEQYF
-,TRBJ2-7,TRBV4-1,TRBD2,TGCGCCAGCAGCCAAGATAGGCTAGCGGGGACCTACGAGCAGTACTTC,CASSQDRLAGTYEQYF
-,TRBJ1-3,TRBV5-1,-,TGCGCCAGCAGCTATGAAACAGGGTTTGGAAACACCATATATTTT,CASSYETGFGNTIYF
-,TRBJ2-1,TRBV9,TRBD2,TGTGCCAGCAGCACCGGGACTAGCGGGGAGCCTAGCTACAATGAGCAGTTCTTC,CASSTGTSGEPSYNEQFF
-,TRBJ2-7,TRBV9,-,TGTGCCAGCAGCGTAGGTATCGGGGACGAGCAGTACTTC,CASSVGIGDEQYF
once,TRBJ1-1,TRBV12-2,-,TGTGCAAGTCGACCGGGACGCCTGAACACTGAAGCTTTCTTT,CASRPGRLNTEAFF
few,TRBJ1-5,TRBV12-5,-,TGTGCTAGTGGTTTGCCCATGGGGCCCCAGCATTTT,CASGLPMGPQHF
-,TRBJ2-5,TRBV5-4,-,TGTGCCAGCAGCTTGGTAGGACCCCAAGAGACCCAGTACTTC,CASSLVGPQETQYF
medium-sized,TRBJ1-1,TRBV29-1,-,TGCAGCGCCGATGGGATGGAGCCTGAAGCTTTCTTT,CSADGMEPEAFF
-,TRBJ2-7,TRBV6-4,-,TGTGCCAGCAGCCAGGGGATTCGGGGGCGATCCTACGAGCAGTACTTC,CASSQGIRGRSYEQYF
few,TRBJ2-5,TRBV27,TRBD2,TGTGCCAGCAGCTCACTAGCGGGGGCCGACCAAGAGACCCAGTACTTC,CASSSLAGADQETQYF
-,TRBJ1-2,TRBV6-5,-,TGTGCCAGCAGTTACTCGTTGTGGTGGTCTGGCTACACCTTC,CASSYSLWWSGYTF
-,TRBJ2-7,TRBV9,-,TGTGCCAGCAGCGTAGGGGACACCTACGAGCAGTACTTC,CASSVGDTYEQYF
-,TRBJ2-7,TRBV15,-,TGTGCCACCAGCAGAGTCTGGACAGTGTTTCCGAGGCAGTACTTC,CATSRVWTVFPRQYF
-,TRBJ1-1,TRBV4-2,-,TGTGCCAGCAGCATCGTGGGGGTGAACACTGAAGCTTTCTTT,CASSIVGVNTEAFF
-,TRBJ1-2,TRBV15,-,TGTGCCACCAGCAGAGATCATCCCCTCCAGGGTTTGAGATTTTACTATGGCTACACCTTC,CATSRDHPLQGLRFYYGYTF
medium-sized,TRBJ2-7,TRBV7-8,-,TGTGCCAGCAGCCCCGGGACAAGGCAAGAGCAGTACTTC,CASSPGTRQEQYF
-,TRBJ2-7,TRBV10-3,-,TGTGCCATCAGTGAAGGGCTCTCCTACGAGCAGTACTTC,CAISEGLSYEQYF